The clone carrying this T cell receptor (beta chain) has ten or more counts. Its antigen remains unknown. RNA transcripts yielded amplified TCR beta CDR3 regions. HTBI primers drove first-round RT-PCR of the TCR CDR3. MiXCR was run by TCRdb on the multiplex PCR reads, yielding one entry per CDR3 protein. The sample contains a few hundred thousand distinct CDR3 sequences, about 43% of which appear only once. The V end was cut by 1 base, the J end by 4 bases, with 7 bases between. Germline loops: CDR1 LGHDT, CDR2 YNNKEL (reference sequence). The CDR3 is 13 amino acids. Graves' hyperthyroidism is called stable when ophthalmopathy does not progress within 18 months. Recently diagnosed hyperthyroidism of less than 2 months' duration affected patients aged 18 to 65. The data belong to a study of T cells in Graves' hyperthyroidism and ophthalmopathy. Study findings and constraints: Prediction of ophthalmopathy progression came a median about 6 months pre-onset. Among clonotypes expanded in thyroid above 0.001, most were also found in blood.

V gene TRBV3-1 combines with J gene TRBJ2-5; maybe TRBD2 (6 bases). The clonotype originates from a woman aged 18-29 years with Graves' hyperthyroidism. The sequenced sample consisted of peripheral blood or thyroid tissue (not recorded which). This chain's CDR3 is CASSQGGGETQYF. Here the CDR3 DNA reads TGTGCCAGCAGCCAAGGGGGAGGAGAGACCCAGTACTTC.